This T cell receptor beta chain was recorded in a study of blood T cell repertoires in COVID-19. Whole-study context: The United States, Italy and Spain provided the acute and convalescent COVID-19 samples.

Generated by immunoSEQ multiplex PCR, the TCRdb table keeps only in-frame clones and is missing some. The data contain a few hundred thousand clones, 88% of them singletons. Germline-derived CDR1 and CDR2 are MDHEN and SYDVKM. Trimming left V 6 bases short and J 1 base short, with 15 bases between. The length of the CDR3 is 15 residues. V is TRBV28 and J is TRBJ1-1, with D uncertain. Specimen: peripheral blood. This sequence was found in a woman in her 70s with COVID-19, enrolled during active disease. CDR3 loop: CASSRGLSRNTEAFF. The CDR3 DNA reads TGTGCCAGCAGCCGCGGTCTGTCCCGGAACACTGAAGCTTTCTTT.